The clone carrying this TCR beta chain was counted many times. Its antigen remains unknown. This specimen belongs to a study of CD8 T cells in ankylosing spondylitis. Study-wide points: Apparently characteristic of ankylosing spondylitis blood was a TCR beta motif (about eight highly homologous variants). Matched ankylosing spondylitis synovial fluid reportedly contained a significantly enriched population of disease-linked clones.

The CDR3 runs to 14 residues. The V gene end was trimmed by 3 bases and the J gene end by 9 bases; junction bases not matched to a gene: 7. Library preparation for TCR beta used quantitative 5'-RACE with molecular barcodes. Using its own MiXCR run on the 5' RACE reads, TCRdb lists one record per CDR3 protein. The sample yields roughly 700,000 distinct CDR3 sequences, 15% to 20% seen once. The sequence was obtained from a male donor with ankylosing spondylitis. V is TRBV12-3 or TRBV12-4 and J is TRBJ2-1; 8 bases map to TRBD2. The specimen was blood, either unsorted or a sorted T cell fraction (not recorded which). The CDR3 spells CASSFSGTSREQFF. The CDR3 DNA reads TGTGCCAGCAGTTTTAGCGGGACGTCGCGTGAGCAGTTCTTC.